The rows below give T cell receptor beta chains drawn from one sample of a study of monozygotic twins with inflammatory bowel disease. TCRdb re-called the 5' RACE reads; one entry per CDR3 protein, DNA not given. The sample data list roughly 200,000 distinct CDR3 sequences. The sequencing sample was made of blood. The receptors were gathered from a human donor with ulcerative colitis or Crohn's disease, or a healthy co-twin of an affected twin (not recorded which). CDR3s include the opening cysteine and the closing phenylalanine or tryptophan.

v_gene	j_gene	CDR3aa
TRBV28	TRBJ1-5	CASSRDSLNQPQHF
TRBV6-2/TRBV6-3	TRBJ1-5	CASSYTSNQPQHF
TRBV4-1	TRBJ2-1	CASSQEIGDGASSYNEQFF
TRBV2	TRBJ2-1	CASSPHFSGTGFNEQFF
TRBV30	TRBJ2-7	CAWSTTSGFVEQYF
TRBV5-1	TRBJ2-2	CASSLRQREAGELFF
TRBV15	TRBJ1-5	CATSDQGAQPQHF
TRBV5-1	TRBJ2-2	CASSYGPTPGELFF
TRBV5-1	TRBJ2-1	CASGDIAGKFNEQFF
TRBV27	TRBJ1-1	CASSLGTSAEAFF
TRBV20-1	TRBJ2-4	CSANRDIGPRLNIQYF
TRBV7-9	TRBJ1-3	CASSLGPLSGNTIYF
TRBV28	TRBJ2-2	CATLFSVANTGELFF
TRBV9	TRBJ2-1	CASSVEPGGFQEQFF
TRBV5-1	TRBJ2-1	CASSSTGTSGGNEQFF
TRBV6-1	TRBJ2-7	CASIAEAGHTGQYF
TRBV5-4	TRBJ2-3	CASRTGGVTDTQYF
TRBV10-3	TRBJ1-1	CAITVGPEAFF
TRBV5-1	TRBJ2-5	CASSLGTVTSGQETQYF
TRBV20-1	TRBJ1-1	CSASRRTANTEAFF
TRBV6-5	TRBJ2-3	CASSYPLAGGRYTQYF
TRBV5-1	TRBJ2-7	CASSRDGSYEQYF
TRBV2	TRBJ2-3	CASKPREGTDTQYF
TRBV6-5	TRBJ1-1	CASSYSRGPGAVQPFF
TRBV5-1	TRBJ1-1	CASSSKQGRNTEAFF
TRBV5-5	TRBJ2-7	CASSLERREYF
TRBV24-1	TRBJ2-3	CATSGGSGSNTDTQYF
TRBV12-3/TRBV12-4	TRBJ1-3	CASSVKWGSGNTIYF
TRBV11-3	TRBJ1-1	CASSRAPNTEAFF
TRBV29-1	TRBJ2-7	CSVSGTDFSPSYEQYF
TRBV18	TRBJ1-2	CASSPGTDRNYGYTF
TRBV5-1	TRBJ2-5	CASSPPMTDRKETQYF
TRBV7-9	TRBJ2-2	CASSLARTGETGELFF
TRBV7-2	TRBJ1-2	CASSLDSLGFGYTF
TRBV20-1	TRBJ2-5	CSARDRTSGSLKTQYF
TRBV7-2	TRBJ2-5	CASSRKGDIQETQYF
TRBV18	TRBJ2-1	CASSPDGGSSYNEQFF
TRBV5-1	TRBJ1-2	CASSPDPGPSMGYGYTF
TRBV20-1	TRBJ2-4	CSANRASAKNIQYF
TRBV12-3/TRBV12-4	TRBJ2-2	CASRVGGGSTGELFF
TRBV5-6	TRBJ2-7	CASSWGTSGSRYEQYF
TRBV7-9	TRBJ2-5	CASSSPRTSVQQETQYF
TRBV12-3/TRBV12-4	TRBJ2-3	CASSFDRDTQYF
TRBV3-1	TRBJ2-5	CASSQSTRAETQYF
TRBV20-1	TRBJ2-7	CSPGTHFSYEQYF
TRBV5-4	TRBJ2-5	CASSFSGVGTQYF
TRBV30	TRBJ1-4	CAWREPGQGTEKLFF
TRBV12-3/TRBV12-4	TRBJ2-1	CASSGREVGLVDEQFF
TRBV7-9	TRBJ1-2	CASSFDRDGYTF
TRBV7-2	TRBJ2-1	CASSLESFPHNEQFF